The 23 T cell receptor beta chains below all came from one sample that was sequenced in a study of beta chain features in type 1 diabetes. Study results and caveats: All four CD4+ subsets from Type 1 diabetes patients carried moderately but significantly shorter TCRB CDR3s.

No cognate antigen is known for these TCRs. The investigators reverse transcribed all of the isolated RNA, so they sequenced expressed TCRB transcripts. Clones were sequenced by immunoSEQ multiplex PCR, and TCRdb holds only the in-frame ones, with some missing. The sample yields around 70,000 clones, approximately 47% seen once. The material sequenced was central memory CD4+ T cells from blood. The receptor set was obtained from a man aged 30-40 years with type 1 diabetes.

The J gene is TRBJ2-7, the V gene TRBV5-4, with D possibly TRBD2 on 5 matching bases. Germline CDR1 is SGHNT and CDR2 is YYREEE (reference sequence). CDR3 length: 13 residues. The V end was cut by 0 bases, the J end by 5 bases, with 9 bases between. The CDR3 sequence is CASSLVGVDEQYF. CDR3 DNA sequence: TGTGCCAGCAGCTTGGTCGGGGTCGACGAGCAGTACTTC.

This sequence joins TRBV11-2 and TRBJ2-3, with 10 nucleotides matching TRBD2. The V gene end was trimmed by 2 bases and the J gene end by 3 bases; junction bases not matched to a gene: 5. The CDR3 length is 16 residues. In germline, CDR1 is SGHAT, CDR2 FQNNGV. The CDR3 coding sequence is TGTGCCAGCAGCTTATTGAGCGGGGGGGGGACAGATACGCAGTATTTT. This translates into CASSLLSGGGTDTQYF.

V and J are TRBV27 and TRBJ1-5; TRBD1 is a possible D gene (5 bases). Germline V lookup: CDR1 MNHEY, CDR2 SMNVEV (reference sequence). The CDR3 is 11 residues long. The V end was cut by 10 bases, the J end by 5 bases, with 9 bases between. CDR3 sequence: CATAGHQPQHF. The CDR3 nucleotides read TGTGCCACCGCGGGGCATCAGCCCCAGCATTTT.

J is TRBJ2-5 and V is TRBV5-1, with 10 bases lining up with TRBD2. Per the germline V gene, CDR1 is SGHRS and CDR2 is YFSETQ. J gave up 4 bases and V 4 bases, and 7 bases lay outside the gene matches. The CDR3 is made up of 15 amino acids. The CDR3 DNA reads as TGCGCCAGCAGCAAGACCGCTAGCGGGGGAGAGACCCAGTACTTC. This gives the protein CASSKTASGGETQYF.

This clone occurred a few times. The rearrangement joins TRBV28 to TRBJ1-2; unclear D gene. Trimming cost V 2 bases and J 8 bases, with 21 bases left between them. Germline V gives CDR1 MDHEN, CDR2 SYDVKM. CDR3 length: 16 amino acids. The CDR3 protein is CASSLTLPGVGGGYTF. CDR3 DNA sequence: TGTGCCAGCAGTTTAACCCTCCCCGGGGTTGGAGGAGGCTACACCTTC.

This clone was seen only a few times. The chain is built from TRBV5-1 and TRBJ2-1; the match to TRBD2 covers 9 bases. Germline V lookup: CDR1 SGHRS, CDR2 YFSETQ. The V segment lost 2 bases and the J segment 0 bases; nucleotides outside the gene matches: 6. This CDR3 has 17 amino acids. CDR3 region: CASSFGGRARSYNEQFF. In DNA form, the CDR3 reads TGCGCCAGCAGCTTTGGCGGGAGGGCCCGCTCCTACAATGAGCAGTTCTTC.

This clone was seen a few times. The genes are TRBV2 and TRBJ1-5; TRBD1 is a possible D gene (5 bases). This CDR3 spans 13 amino acids. Germline assignment: CDR1 SNHLY and CDR2 FYNNEI. The V end lost 6 bases, the J end lost 2 bases, and 8 bases lay between the germline ends. CDR3 amino acids: CASRDRRNQPQHF. CDR3 bases: TGTGCCAGCAGAGACAGACGCAATCAGCCCCAGCATTTT.

The V call is TRBV7-9, the J call TRBJ2-7; D is possibly TRBD1 (6 bases). Germline V CDR1 and CDR2: SEHNR, FQNEAQ (reference sequence). This CDR3 contains 15 residues. V was pared by 0 bases and J by 2 bases, with 11 bases between. The CDR3: CASSLAEQGPYEQYF. Written as DNA, the CDR3 is TGTGCCAGCAGCTTAGCCGAACAGGGACCCTACGAGCAGTACTTC.

This chain links TRBV10-1 with TRBJ2-1; 8 bases agree with TRBD2. Germline V gene lookup returns CDR1 WNHNN and CDR2 SYGVQD (reference sequence). J gave up 0 bases and V 3 bases, and 7 bases lay outside the gene matches. This CDR3 has 17 residues. The CDR3 loop is CASSDPTGTSSYNEQFF. Here the CDR3 DNA reads TGCGCCAGCAGTGACCCCACCGGGACTAGCTCCTACAATGAGCAGTTCTTC.

This clone was observed a handful of times. The chain joins TRBV12-5 to TRBJ2-7; 8 bases are shared with TRBD1. The CDR3 consists of 15 residues. V lost 6 bases to trimming and J lost 0 bases; unmatched junction nucleotides: 7. Germline V CDR1 and CDR2: LGHNT, FRNRAP. The CDR3 protein is CASGPGQGFSYEQYF. CDR3 DNA sequence: TGTGCTAGTGGCCCAGGACAGGGCTTCTCCTACGAGCAGTACTTC.

V gene TRBV5-1 combines with J gene TRBJ2-3, with D perhaps TRBD1 (6 bases). V was clipped by 3 bases and J by 2 bases, with 10 bases between them. This CDR3 is 14 amino acids long. CDR1 is SGHRS and CDR2 is YFSETQ in the germline V gene. The CDR3, as DNA: TGCGCCAGCAGCTCACAGGGTTTCACAGATACGCAGTATTTT. Translating gives CASSSQGFTDTQYF.

This rearrangement joins TRBV28 to TRBJ2-7, with 7 bases lining up with TRBD1. The CDR3 runs to 13 residues. Germline CDR1 reads MDHEN; CDR2 reads SYDVKM. Trimming took 9 bases from V and 2 from J; bases not matched to a gene: 7. The CDR3, as DNA: TGTGCCAGTTTAAACAGGGGACCCTACGAGCAGTACTTC. The encoded protein is CASLNRGPYEQYF.

This chain uses TRBV7-9 with TRBJ1-1; no clear D. Per germline, CDR1 SEHNR and CDR2 FQNEAQ (reference sequence). The CDR3 has 14 residues. Between the trimmed V and J ends, which lost 1 base and 5 bases, there was a span of 11 bases. CDR3 region: CASSLDPGSTEAFF. CDR3 DNA sequence: TGTGCCAGCAGCTTAGATCCGGGTTCGACTGAAGCTTTCTTT.

V usage is TRBV28 and J usage is TRBJ1-1, with D possibly matching TRBD1 (5 bases). The V end was cut by 5 bases, the J end by 7 bases, with 8 bases between. CDR3 length equals 11 residues. Germline CDR1 MDHEN, CDR2 SYDVKM. The CDR3 sequence is CASSRQFEAFF. Here the CDR3 DNA reads TGTGCCAGCAGTAGACAGTTTGAAGCTTTCTTT.

The V gene is TRBV7-2, the J gene TRBJ2-5, with TRBD2 matching over 15 bases. This CDR3 contains 16 residues. CDR1 is SGHTA, CDR2 FQGNSA, per germline. V trimming: 5 bases; J trimming: 5 bases; junction bases outside the gene matches: 6. The CDR3 DNA reads as TGTGCCAGCAGCCCCGGACTAGCGGGGGGGCAGGAGACCCAGTACTTC. Amino acid sequence: CASSPGLAGGQETQYF.

This clone was picked up a small number of times. The chain is built from TRBV6-6 and TRBJ2-7; unclear D gene. CDR1 is MNHNY, CDR2 SVGAGI, per germline (reference sequence). V shed 0 bases and J shed 6 bases, with 6 bases lying between them. The CDR3 runs 12 residues. CDR3 region: CASSYSLSEQYF. Written as DNA, the CDR3 is TGTGCCAGCAGTTACTCCCTGAGCGAGCAGTACTTC.

The chain combines TRBV12-5 with TRBJ2-1; D uncertain. Germline-derived CDR1 and CDR2 are LGHNT and FRNRAP. This CDR3 comprises 13 residues. V dropped 1 base and J dropped 10 bases, with 11 bases sitting between them. The chain's CDR3 is CASGLGLPGEQFF. In DNA, the CDR3 is TGTGCTAGTGGTTTGGGCCTTCCCGGGGAGCAGTTCTTC.

The chain combines TRBV7-2 with TRBJ2-2, with unresolved D. V shed 5 bases and J shed 5 bases, with 15 bases lying between them. Germline loops: CDR1 SGHTA, CDR2 FQGNSA. The CDR3 has 15 amino acids. The CDR3 DNA reads as TGTGCCAGCAGCCTAGAAAACGCTGCGACCGGGGAGCTGTTTTTT. Amino acid sequence: CASSLENAATGELFF.

The rearrangement links TRBV9 to TRBJ1-5; D ambiguous. In germline, CDR1 is SGDLS, CDR2 YYNGEE. This CDR3 region has 13 residues. The V gene lost 4 bases and the J gene lost 12 bases, with 17 bases spanning the gap. This CDR3 is CASSTEVEGVQHF. CDR3 coding DNA: TGTGCCAGCAGCACAGAGGTGGAGGGAGTCCAGCATTTT.

The gene calls are TRBV5-1 and TRBJ2-1, with 13 bases aligning to TRBD2. V was pared by 3 bases and J by 8 bases, with 8 bases of the junction left unmatched. The CDR3 runs to 16 residues. CDR1 is SGHRS, CDR2 YFSETQ, per germline. The DNA of the CDR3 is TGCGCCAGCAGCTCCTTACTAGCGGGGGGGGGCGATGAGCAGTTCTTC. Translated: CASSSLLAGGGDEQFF.

V usage is TRBV5-1 and J usage is TRBJ2-1; 14 bases agree with TRBD2. Unmatched junction bases numbered 5, after V lost 4 bases and J lost 8 bases. Per germline, CDR1 SGHRS and CDR2 YFSETQ. The CDR3 is 15 amino acids. CDR3: CASSPRTSGRHEQFF. Here the CDR3 DNA reads TGCGCCAGCAGCCCGCGGACTAGCGGGAGGCATGAGCAGTTCTTC.

CDR3 residues: CSVALAGATSATQYF. DNA for the CDR3: TGCAGCGTTGCCCTAGCGGGAGCCACCTCGGCGACGCAGTATTTT. The V gene is TRBV29-1, the J gene TRBJ2-3; 10 nucleotides match TRBD2. The CDR3 contains 15 residues. Germline V gene data show CDR1 as SQVTM and CDR2 as ANQGSEA. V lost 4 bases, J lost 9 bases, and 13 bases stayed unmatched.

This clone is a singleton in its sample. The genes are TRBV7-6 and TRBJ2-1; 11 bases match TRBD2. The germline V gene has CDR1 SGHVS and CDR2 FNYEAQ. J gave up 3 bases and V 0 bases, and 1 base lay outside the gene matches. This CDR3 region has 16 residues. The CDR3 spells CASSLATSGNYNEQFF. The CDR3, as DNA: TGTGCCAGCAGCTTAGCGACTAGCGGGAACTACAATGAGCAGTTCTTC.